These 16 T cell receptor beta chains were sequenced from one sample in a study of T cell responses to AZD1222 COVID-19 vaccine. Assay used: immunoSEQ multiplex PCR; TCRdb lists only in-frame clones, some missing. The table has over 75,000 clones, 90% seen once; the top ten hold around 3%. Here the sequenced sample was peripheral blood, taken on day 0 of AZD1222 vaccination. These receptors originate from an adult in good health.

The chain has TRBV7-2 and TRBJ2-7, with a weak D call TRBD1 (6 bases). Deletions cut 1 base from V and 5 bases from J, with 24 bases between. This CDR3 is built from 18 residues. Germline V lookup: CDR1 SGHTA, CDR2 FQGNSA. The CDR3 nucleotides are TGTGCCAGCAGCTTAGGGCCCGGGGCGGAGGCGCCAGGGGACGAGCAGTACTTC. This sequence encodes CASSLGPGAEAPGDEQYF.

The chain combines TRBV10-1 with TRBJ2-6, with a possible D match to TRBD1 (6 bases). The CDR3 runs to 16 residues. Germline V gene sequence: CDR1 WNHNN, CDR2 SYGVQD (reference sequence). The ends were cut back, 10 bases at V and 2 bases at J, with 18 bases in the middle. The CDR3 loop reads CATFTGNDPGANVLTF. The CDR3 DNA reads TGCGCCACCTTCACAGGGAACGACCCTGGGGCCAACGTCCTGACTTTC.

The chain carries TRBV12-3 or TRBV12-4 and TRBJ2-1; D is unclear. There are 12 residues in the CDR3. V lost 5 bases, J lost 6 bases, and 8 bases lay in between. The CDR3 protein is CASSLQPNEQFF. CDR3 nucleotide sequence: TGTGCCAGCAGTCTCCAGCCCAATGAGCAGTTCTTC.

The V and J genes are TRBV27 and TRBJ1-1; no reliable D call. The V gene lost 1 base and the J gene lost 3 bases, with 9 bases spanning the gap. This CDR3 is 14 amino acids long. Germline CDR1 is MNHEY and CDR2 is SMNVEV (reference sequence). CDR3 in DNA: TGTGCCAGCAGTTTATACCGGACTGACACTGAAGCTTTCTTT. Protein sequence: CASSLYRTDTEAFF.

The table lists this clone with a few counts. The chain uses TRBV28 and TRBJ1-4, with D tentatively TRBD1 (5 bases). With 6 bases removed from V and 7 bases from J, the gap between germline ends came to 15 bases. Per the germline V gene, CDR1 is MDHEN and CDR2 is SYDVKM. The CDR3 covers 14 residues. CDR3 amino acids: CASSGTGSSEKLFF. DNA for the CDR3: TGTGCCAGCAGCGGTACAGGATCGAGTGAAAAACTGTTTTTT.

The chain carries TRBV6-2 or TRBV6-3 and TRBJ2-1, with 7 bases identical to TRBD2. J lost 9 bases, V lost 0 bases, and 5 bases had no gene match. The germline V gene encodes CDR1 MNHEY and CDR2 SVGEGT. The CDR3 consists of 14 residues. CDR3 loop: CASSYSLASGEQFF. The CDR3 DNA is TGTGCCAGCAGTTACTCTCTGGCTAGCGGTGAGCAGTTCTTC.

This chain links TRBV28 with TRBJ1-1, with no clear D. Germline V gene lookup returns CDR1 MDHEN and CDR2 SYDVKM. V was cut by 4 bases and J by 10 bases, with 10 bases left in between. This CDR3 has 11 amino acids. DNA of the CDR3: TGTGCCAGCAGTTCAAACCGTGGAGCTTTCTTT. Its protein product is CASSSNRGAFF.

The CDR3 region is CASSQDRPAYGYTF. CDR3 sequence (DNA): TGTGCCAGCAGCCAAGATCGGCCAGCCTATGGCTACACCTTC. The rearrangement joins TRBV3-1 (or the pseudogene TRBV3-2) to TRBJ1-2; D unclear. With 0 bases removed from V and 4 bases from J, the gap between germline ends came to 9 bases. This CDR3 contains 14 residues. Germline V gene lookup returns CDR1 LGHDT and CDR2 YNNKEL (reference sequence).

Here the CDR3 DNA reads TGTGCCACCAGCAACAGGGGCCTTTCGGGTGAAGCTTTCTTT. Translated: CATSNRGLSGEAFF. V gene TRBV15 combines with J gene TRBJ1-1, with TRBD1 identical over 7 bases. The CDR3 consists of 14 residues. Germline V gene lookup returns CDR1 LNHNV and CDR2 YYDKDF (reference sequence). Germline trimming cut 4 bases from V and 7 bases from J; bases unmatched to any gene: 9.

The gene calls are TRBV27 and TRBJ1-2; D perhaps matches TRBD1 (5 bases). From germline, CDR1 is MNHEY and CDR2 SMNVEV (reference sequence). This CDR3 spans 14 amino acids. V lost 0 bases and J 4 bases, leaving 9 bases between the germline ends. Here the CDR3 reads CASSLSVGGYGYTF. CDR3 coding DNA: TGTGCCAGCAGTTTATCGGTTGGGGGCTATGGCTACACCTTC.

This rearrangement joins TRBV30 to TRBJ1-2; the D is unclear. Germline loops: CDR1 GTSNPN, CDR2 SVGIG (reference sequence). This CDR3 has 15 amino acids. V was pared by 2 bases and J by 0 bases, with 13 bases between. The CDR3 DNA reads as TGTGCCTGGAGTTCACAGAAAGGGACTAACTATGGCTACACCTTC. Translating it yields CAWSSQKGTNYGYTF.

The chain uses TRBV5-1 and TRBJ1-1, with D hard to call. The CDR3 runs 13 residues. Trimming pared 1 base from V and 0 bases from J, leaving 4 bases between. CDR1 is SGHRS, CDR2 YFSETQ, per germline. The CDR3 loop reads CASSLSLNTEAFF. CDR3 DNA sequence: TGCGCCAGCAGCTTGTCGTTGAACACTGAAGCTTTCTTT.

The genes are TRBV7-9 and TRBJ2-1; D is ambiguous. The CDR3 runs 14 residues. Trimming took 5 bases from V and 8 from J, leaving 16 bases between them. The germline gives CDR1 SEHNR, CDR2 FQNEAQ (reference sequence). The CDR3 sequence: CASSHFRLDDEQFF. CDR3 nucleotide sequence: TGTGCCAGCAGCCACTTTAGGTTGGATGATGAGCAGTTCTTC.

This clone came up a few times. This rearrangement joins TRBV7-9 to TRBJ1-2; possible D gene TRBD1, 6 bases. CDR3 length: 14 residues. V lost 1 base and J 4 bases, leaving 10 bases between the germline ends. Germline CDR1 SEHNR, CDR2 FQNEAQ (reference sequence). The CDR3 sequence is CASSLDRDVYGYTF. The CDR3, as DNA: TGTGCCAGCAGCTTAGACAGGGATGTCTATGGCTACACCTTC.

CDR3 sequence reads: CASSLTGDGNQPQHF. The DNA of the CDR3 is TGTGCCAGCAGTTTGACAGGGGATGGCAATCAGCCCCAGCATTTT. The chain is built from TRBV28 and TRBJ1-5, with 8 nucleotides matching TRBD1. Trimming at V came to 3 bases and at J to 2 bases, leaving 3 bases not matched to a gene. The CDR3 totals 15 residues. The germline CDR1 and CDR2 sequences are MDHEN and SYDVKM.

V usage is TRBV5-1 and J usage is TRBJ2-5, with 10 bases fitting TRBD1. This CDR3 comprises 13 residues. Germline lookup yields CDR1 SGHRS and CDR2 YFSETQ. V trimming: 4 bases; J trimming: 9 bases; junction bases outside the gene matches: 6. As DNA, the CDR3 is TGCGCCAGCAGCCCGGGACAGGGGATGGCCCAGTACTTC. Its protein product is CASSPGQGMAQYF.